The present TCR beta chain was sequenced within a study of a mutant IDH1 vaccine in newly diagnosed glioma. Study-level information: Treated patients, about 62% male and around 40% female, averaged about 42 years of age. Most patients had received both radiotherapy and temozolomide, the prior options being radiotherapy, temozolomide, or both. Points from the study as a whole: Researchers report vaccine-induced immune responses in about 93% of patients.

On this clone itself: Antigen specificity is unknown.

Method: immunoSEQ multiplex PCR; TCRdb's copy keeps in-frame clones and lacks some. The sample consists of roughly 19,000 clones, around 85% of them appearing once. The CDR3 runs 14 residues. Germline V gene lookup returns CDR1 MGHRA and CDR2 YSYEKL. Trimming took off 5 bases at V and 1 base at J, with 11 bases between the two ends. Time point specified: baseline, week 1 (first vaccination visit). Sample treatment: pre-vaccination baseline after standard-of-care therapy. This specimen was PBMCs, taken from a glioma patient treated with radiotherapy, temozolomide or both. This chain uses TRBV4-1 with TRBJ1-1; D is uncertain. The TCR sequence derives from a man aged 40-49 years with glioma. Here the CDR3 DNA reads TGCGCCAGCAGCACTAGCCATGGGAACACTGAAGCTTTCTTT. Amino acids: CASSTSHGNTEAFF.